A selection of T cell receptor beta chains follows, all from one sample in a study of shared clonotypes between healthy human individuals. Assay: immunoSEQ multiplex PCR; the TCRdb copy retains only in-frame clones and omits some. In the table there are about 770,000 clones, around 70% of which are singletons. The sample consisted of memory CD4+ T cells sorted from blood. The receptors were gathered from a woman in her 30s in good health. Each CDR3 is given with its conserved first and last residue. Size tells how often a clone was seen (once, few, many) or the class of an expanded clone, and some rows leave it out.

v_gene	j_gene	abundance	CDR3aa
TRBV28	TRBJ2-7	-	CASSLSAAGEGMNEQYF
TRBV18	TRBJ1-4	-	CASSPTGQLTNEKLFF
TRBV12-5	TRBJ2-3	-	CASGLARWDTQYF
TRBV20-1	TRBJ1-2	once	CSAQTGYGYTF
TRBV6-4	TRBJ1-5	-	CATDLDRKNQPQHF
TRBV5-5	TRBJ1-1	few	CASSWQGGPTEAFF
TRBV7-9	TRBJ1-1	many	CASTLEQTNTEAFF
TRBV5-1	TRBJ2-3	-	CASSPTSGFSTDTQYF
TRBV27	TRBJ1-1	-	CASSPDLPGGGGAFF
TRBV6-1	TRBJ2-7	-	CASRGELYEQYF
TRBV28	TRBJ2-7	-	CASRGGLDWSEQYF
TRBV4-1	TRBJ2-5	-	CASSRWEAQETQYF
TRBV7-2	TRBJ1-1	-	CASSLTGERAFF
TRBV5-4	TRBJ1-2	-	CASSFRERRGSNYGYTF
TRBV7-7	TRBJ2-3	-	CASSTRPTPTDTQYF
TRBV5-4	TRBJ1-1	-	CASSWVGQGPTEAFF
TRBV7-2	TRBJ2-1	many	CASSLAGSSYNEQFF
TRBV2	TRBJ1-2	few	CASTQGAQLVHGYTF
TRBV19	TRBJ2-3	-	CASSISSGITDTQYF
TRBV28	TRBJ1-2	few	CASTKGGTAANYGYTF
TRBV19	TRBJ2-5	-	CASSAQPRETQYF
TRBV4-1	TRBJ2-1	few	CASSQGGLAGGSSYNEQFF
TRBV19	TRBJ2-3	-	CASTEGGRDTQYF
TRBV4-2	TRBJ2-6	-	CASRLGDSGANVLTF
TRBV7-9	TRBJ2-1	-	CASSIGLAGFDEQFF
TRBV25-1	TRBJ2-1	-	CASSESDREREQFF
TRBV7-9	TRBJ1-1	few	CASSPNTANTEAFF
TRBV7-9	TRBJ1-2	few	CASSPYRGQGYTF
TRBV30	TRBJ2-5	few	CAWRKDRGLRGETQYF
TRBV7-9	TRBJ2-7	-	CASSGRTTSGRSEQYF
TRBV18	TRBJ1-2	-	CASSPPRQDYGYTF
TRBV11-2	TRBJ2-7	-	CASSLRSGIGEQYF
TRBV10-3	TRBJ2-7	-	CAISDRTGTYEQYF
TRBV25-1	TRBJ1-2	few	CASSEYLEGHGYTF
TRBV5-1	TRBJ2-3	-	CASSPGDRDRSDTQYF
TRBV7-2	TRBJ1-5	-	CASSASFNQPQHF
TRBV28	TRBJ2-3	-	CASSSAGLAVERSTDTQYF
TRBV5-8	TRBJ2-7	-	CASSQRQESYEQYF
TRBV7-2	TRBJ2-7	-	CASSLAGGPLEQYF
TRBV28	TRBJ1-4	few	CASSPRGGPNEKLFF
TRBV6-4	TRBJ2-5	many	CATTKGERGKQETQYF
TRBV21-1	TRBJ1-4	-	CASSKENGHNEKLFF